Presented here are 13 T cell receptor beta chains from one specimen sequenced in a study of response to subunit inactivated influenza vaccine. TCRdb called the RT-PCR reads again in MiXCR, with one record for every CDR3 protein. This sample carries about 160,000 distinct CDR3 sequences, approximately 11% of them seen once, and the ten largest clones take around an eighth. Source: non-naive T cells sorted from PBMCs, taken roughly 48 days after vaccination. These receptors all stem from a man aged 50 or older who received an inactivated influenza vaccine.

The rearrangement links TRBV5-1 to TRBJ2-6, with TRBD2 matching 10 bases. The trim removed 5 bases at V and 1 base at J, leaving 9 bases unmatched. This CDR3 is 18 amino acids long. Per the germline V gene, CDR1 is SGHRS and CDR2 is YFSETQ. The CDR3 region is CASRSSGTSASGANVLTF. The CDR3 coding sequence is TGCGCCAGCAGGAGCTCCGGGACTAGCGCTTCTGGGGCCAACGTCCTGACTTTC.

This clonotype was counted at least ten times. The chain uses TRBV7-9 and TRBJ1-1; D gene uncertain. Trimming took off 6 bases at V and 1 base at J, with 9 bases between the two ends. This CDR3 has 13 residues. CDR1 and CDR2 (germline): SEHNR, FQNEAQ (reference sequence). The CDR3 here is CASSREPNTEAFF. The CDR3 DNA follows: TGTGCCAGCAGTCGAGAACCGAACACTGAAGCTTTCTTT.

This clonotype was counted at least ten times. The gene calls are TRBV5-1 and TRBJ2-7, with a tentative D call TRBD1 (6 bases). V shed 4 bases and J shed 1 base, with 15 bases lying between them. CDR1 SGHRS and CDR2 YFSETQ come from the germline V gene. The CDR3 has 15 amino acids. The CDR3 loop reads CASSLTTGVSYEQYF. CDR3 DNA: TGCGCCAGCAGCCTAACGACAGGCGTATCCTACGAGCAGTACTTC.

The rearrangement links TRBV20-1 to TRBJ2-1; 15 bases align to TRBD2. Germline V lookup: CDR1 DFQATT, CDR2 SNEGSKA (reference sequence). With V trimmed by 3 bases and J by 10 bases, 4 bases remained unmatched. CDR3 length: 14 residues. The CDR3 here is CSARGLAGGKEQFF. Written as DNA, the CDR3 is TGCAGTGCTAGGGGACTAGCGGGAGGAAAAGAGCAGTTCTTC.

This clonotype was seen repeatedly, ten times or more. V usage is TRBV6-1 and J usage is TRBJ1-2, with D hard to call. The germline gives CDR1 MNHNS, CDR2 SASEGT. The CDR3 totals 13 residues. V was shortened by 6 bases and J by 5 bases, with 13 bases between the two germline ends. The CDR3 here is CASRLSLEYGYTF. CDR3 sequence (DNA): TGTGCCAGCAGACTGTCACTCGAATATGGCTACACCTTC.

This clonotype showed up many times. CDR3 bases: TGTGCCAGCAGCTTAATAGCTAGCGGGAGGTCTAGGAGCAATGAGCAGTTCTTC. Translation gives CASSLIASGRSRSNEQFF. The chain uses TRBV7-3 and TRBJ2-1; TRBD2 matches at 11 bases. CDR1 is SGHTA and CDR2 is FQGTGA in the germline V gene. The trim removed 1 base at V and 6 bases at J, leaving 11 bases unmatched. This CDR3 is 18 amino acids long.

CDR3 residues: CASSRTGTSFSSTDTQYF. The CDR3 bases are TGTGCCAGCTCACGAACCGGGACTAGTTTCTCTAGCACAGATACGCAGTATTTT. The chain uses TRBV18 and TRBJ2-3, with 8 nucleotides matching TRBD2. CDR3 length: 18 residues. The V gene end was trimmed by 4 bases and the J gene end by 0 bases; junction bases not matched to a gene: 12. Germline V gives CDR1 KGHSH, CDR2 LQKENI.

The J gene is TRBJ2-1, the V gene TRBV30; no firm D call. The V gene lost 3 bases and the J gene lost 0 bases, with 9 bases spanning the gap. CDR3 length: 14 amino acids. Germline CDR1 is GTSNPN and CDR2 is SVGIG (reference sequence). CDR3 loop: CAWSPVSSYNEQFF. The CDR3 DNA sequence: TGTGCCTGGAGCCCGGTAAGCTCCTACAATGAGCAGTTCTTC.

In this sample, this clonotype turned up a few times. Here the CDR3 DNA reads TGCGCCAGCAGCTTGGCCACGTTTGACAGGGGGCGATGGACACTGGAGCAGTTCTTC. Protein product: CASSLATFDRGRWTLEQFF. The genes are TRBV5-1 and TRBJ2-1; 10 nucleotides align to TRBD1. In germline, CDR1 is SGHRS, CDR2 YFSETQ. Trimming at V came to 0 bases and at J to 10 bases, leaving 19 bases not matched to a gene. CDR3 length: 19 residues.

The chain joins TRBV6-5 to TRBJ2-7; TRBD1 is a possible D gene (6 bases). Germline V CDR1 and CDR2: MNHEY, SVGAGI. The CDR3 length is 19 residues. The V and J ends lost 0 bases and 2 bases respectively, with 23 bases between them. The CDR3 region is CASSYSTLPGQLLPYEQYF. CDR3 nucleotides: TGTGCCAGCAGTTACTCGACTCTACCAGGACAGCTCCTTCCCTACGAGCAGTACTTC.

In this sample, this clonotype turned up many times. Mismatch with germline at one junction end may stem from a read error. The rearrangement links TRBV7-2 to TRBJ2-7, with 7 bases that match TRBD2. CDR1 is SGHTA and CDR2 is FQGNSA in the germline V gene. The CDR3 is made up of 15 amino acids. Here the CDR3 reads CASSLYLAASSEQYF. CDR3 DNA: TGTGCCAGCAGCTTGTATCTAGCGGCCTCCTCCGAGCAGTACTTC.

The sample holds many counts of this clonotype. The chain employs TRBV11-2 and TRBJ2-3; tentatively, D is TRBD2 (7 bases). This CDR3 has 19 residues. With 6 bases removed from V and 0 bases from J, the gap between germline ends came to 25 bases. Germline V lookup: CDR1 SGHAT, CDR2 FQNNGV. CDR3 in amino acids: CASRRAWQEAGASTDTQYF. In DNA form, the CDR3 reads TGTGCCAGCAGACGGGCGTGGCAGGAGGCGGGGGCTAGCACAGATACGCAGTATTTT.

In this sample, this clonotype turned up many times. The rearrangement joins TRBV5-1 to TRBJ2-5, with 10 nucleotides matching TRBD2. The CDR3 is made up of 13 amino acids. CDR1 and CDR2 (germline): SGHRS, YFSETQ. V was clipped by 6 bases and J by 7 bases; unmatched bases: 6. CDR3 sequence (DNA): TGCGCCAGCAACCCTAGCGGGGGAACGACCCAGTACTTC. Amino acid sequence: CASNPSGGTTQYF.